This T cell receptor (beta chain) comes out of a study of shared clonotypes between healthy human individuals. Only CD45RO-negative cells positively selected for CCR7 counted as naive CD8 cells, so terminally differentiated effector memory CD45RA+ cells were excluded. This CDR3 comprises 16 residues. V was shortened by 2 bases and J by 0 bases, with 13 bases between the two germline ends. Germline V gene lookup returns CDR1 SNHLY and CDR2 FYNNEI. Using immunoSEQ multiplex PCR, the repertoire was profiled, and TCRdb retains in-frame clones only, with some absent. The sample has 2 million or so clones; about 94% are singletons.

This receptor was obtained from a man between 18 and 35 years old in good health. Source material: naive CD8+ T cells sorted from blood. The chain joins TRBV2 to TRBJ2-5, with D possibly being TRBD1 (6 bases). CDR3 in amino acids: CASSETRQDYQETQYF. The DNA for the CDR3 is TGTGCCAGCAGTGAAACCCGACAGGACTACCAAGAGACCCAGTACTTC.